This T cell receptor (beta chain) derives from a study of blood T cell repertoires in COVID-19. J was trimmed by 9 bases and V by 5 bases; bases with no gene match: 10. The CDR3 spans 16 residues. The germline V gene encodes CDR1 SEHNR and CDR2 FQNEAQ (reference sequence). How the authors handled the data: Scientists estimated how many nucleated cells there were by amplifying reference gene primers. The table came from immunoSEQ multiplex PCR; TCRdb's copy has only in-frame clones and leaves some out. The D gene and trimming were derived from the DNA, and the V and J assignments and clone size from that table. Of roughly 250,000 clones listed, 84% are singletons.

This chain joins TRBV7-9 and TRBJ2-1, with 13 bases lining up with TRBD2. Sequencing input: peripheral blood. This sequence was found in a human donor in a cohort sampled during active COVID-19. In DNA, the CDR3 is TGTGCCAGCAGCCAACGGACTAGCGGGAGTACACGTGAGCAGTTCTTC. Amino acids: CASSQRTSGSTREQFF.